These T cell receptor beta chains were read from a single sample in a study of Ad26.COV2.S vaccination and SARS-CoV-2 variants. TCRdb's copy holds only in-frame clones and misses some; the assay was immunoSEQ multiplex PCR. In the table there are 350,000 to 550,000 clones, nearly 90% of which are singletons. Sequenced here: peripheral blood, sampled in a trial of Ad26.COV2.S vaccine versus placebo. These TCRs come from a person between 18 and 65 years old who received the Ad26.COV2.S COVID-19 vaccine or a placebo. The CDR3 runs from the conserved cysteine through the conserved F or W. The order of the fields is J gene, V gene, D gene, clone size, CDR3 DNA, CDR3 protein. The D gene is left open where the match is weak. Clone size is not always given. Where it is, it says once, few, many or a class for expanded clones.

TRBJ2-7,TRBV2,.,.,TGTGCCAGCCGAATGGTCTACGAGCAGTACTTC,CASRMVYEQYF
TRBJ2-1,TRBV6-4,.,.,TGTGCCAGCAGCCCAACGCCAGGGTCATATCATGAGCAGTTCTTC,CASSPTPGSYHEQFF
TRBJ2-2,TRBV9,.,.,TGTGCCAGCAGCTCACCCAGAGGGATGAACACCGGGGAGCTGTTTTTT,CASSSPRGMNTGELFF
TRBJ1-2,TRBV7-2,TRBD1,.,TGTGCCAGCAGCTTAATACAGGGGGCGCAATATGGCTACACCTTC,CASSLIQGAQYGYTF
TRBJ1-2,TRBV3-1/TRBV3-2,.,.,TGTGCCAGCAGCCAAGATTGGCAGGCCTTCTATGGCTACACCTTC,CASSQDWQAFYGYTF
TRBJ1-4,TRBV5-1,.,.,TGCGCCAGCAGCTCCGCAGATTGGGCCGGGGGTGAAAAACTGTTTTTT,CASSSADWAGGEKLFF
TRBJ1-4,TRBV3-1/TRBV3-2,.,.,TGTGCCAGCAGACTCGAAACAGGAGTCACTAATGAAAAACTGTTTTTT,CASRLETGVTNEKLFF
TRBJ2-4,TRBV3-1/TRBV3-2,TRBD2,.,TGTGCCAGCAGCCAAGAAAGATATCGGGGGGTTGGGATAAGCAAAAACATTCAGTACTTC,CASSQERYRGVGISKNIQYF
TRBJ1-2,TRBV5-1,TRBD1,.,TGCGCCACCTCAGACAGGGGGCCGTTTGGCTACACCTTC,CATSDRGPFGYTF
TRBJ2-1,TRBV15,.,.,TGTGCCACCAGCACAGTTTGGGGCAATGAGCAGTTCTTC,CATSTVWGNEQFF
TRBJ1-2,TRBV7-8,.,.,TGTGCCAGCAGCTTAGATTTGGGATATGGCTACACCTTC,CASSLDLGYGYTF
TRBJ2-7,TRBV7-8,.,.,TGTGCCAGCAGCTTAGACCACGGGACTCCAGGTACCTTC,CASSLDHGTPGTF
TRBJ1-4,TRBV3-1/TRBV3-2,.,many,TGTGCCAGCAGCCTCTCAGAAAAACTGTTTTTT,CASSLSEKLFF
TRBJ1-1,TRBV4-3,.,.,TGCGCCAGCAGCCAAATGGAGAACACTGAAGCTTTCTTT,CASSQMENTEAFF
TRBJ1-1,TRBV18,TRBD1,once,TGTGCCAGCTCACCCGACAGGGTTACTGAAGCTTTCTTT,CASSPDRVTEAFF
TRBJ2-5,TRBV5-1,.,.,TGCGCCAGCAGCTTGGAGTTTTCCGGACACTATCAAGAGACCCAGTACTTC,CASSLEFSGHYQETQYF
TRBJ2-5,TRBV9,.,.,TGTGCCAGCAGCCCCGGGACGGACCAAGAGACCCAGTACTTC,CASSPGTDQETQYF
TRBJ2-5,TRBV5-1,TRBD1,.,TGCGCCAGCAGCTTCCAAGGACAGGGGGAGACCCAGTACTTC,CASSFQGQGETQYF
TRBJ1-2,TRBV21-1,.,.,TGTGCCAGCAGCCCACGGGACCTCCGGGGAGGCTACACCTTC,CASSPRDLRGGYTF
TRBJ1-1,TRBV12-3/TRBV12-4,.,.,TGTGCCAGCACCCCTCTTACATACACTGAAGCTTTCTTT,CASTPLTYTEAFF
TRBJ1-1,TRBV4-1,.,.,TGCGCCAGCAGCCAAGTATCTCCGATGAACACTGAAGCTTTCTTT,CASSQVSPMNTEAFF
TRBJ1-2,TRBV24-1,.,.,TGTGCCACCAGTACAGGTTTCGGCTACACCTTC,CATSTGFGYTF
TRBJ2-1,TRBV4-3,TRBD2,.,TGCGCCAGCAGCCAACTTCTAGCGGGGTATGAGCAGTTCTTC,CASSQLLAGYEQFF
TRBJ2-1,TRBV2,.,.,TGTGCCACTGAGCGGCTATCCTCCTACAATGAGCAGTTCTTC,CATERLSSYNEQFF
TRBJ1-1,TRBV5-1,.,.,TGCGCCAGCAGACCTATACAGGGATACACTGAAGCTTTCTTT,CASRPIQGYTEAFF
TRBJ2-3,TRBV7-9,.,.,TGTGCCAGCAGCAAGTCGGATACGCAGTATTTT,CASSKSDTQYF
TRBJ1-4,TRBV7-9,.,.,TGTGCCAGCAGCTTACCCAGGGACGCTAATGAAAAACTGTTTTTT,CASSLPRDANEKLFF
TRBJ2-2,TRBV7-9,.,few,TGTGCCAGCAGCTTAGCGCGGGCGGTCGGGGAGCTGTTTTTT,CASSLARAVGELFF
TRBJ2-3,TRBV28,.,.,TGTGCCAGCAGTCGGGCAGGCACGTATTTT,CASSRAGTYF
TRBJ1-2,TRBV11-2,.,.,TGTGCCAGCAGCTTAGATGGGAACAGGGTAAAGGGCTACACCTTC,CASSLDGNRVKGYTF
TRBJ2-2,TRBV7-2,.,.,TGTGCCAGCAGCTTAGGGCCGGCAACCGGGGAGCTGTTTTTT,CASSLGPATGELFF
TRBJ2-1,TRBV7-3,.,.,TGTGCCAGCAGCTTAATGAGACGATCTCCCCAGTTCTTC,CASSLMRRSPQFF
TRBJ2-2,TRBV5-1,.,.,TGCGCCAGCAGCTTGGCCCGTGGGATTTCGAACACCGGGGAGCTGTTTTTT,CASSLARGISNTGELFF
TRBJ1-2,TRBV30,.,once,TGTGCCTGGAGCCCCGGGGGCGCGGATGGCTACACCTTC,CAWSPGGADGYTF
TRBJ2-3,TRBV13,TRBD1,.,TGTGCCAGCAGCTTAGCACAGGGACAGGGCACAGATACGCAGTATTTT,CASSLAQGQGTDTQYF
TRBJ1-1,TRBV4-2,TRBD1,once,TGTGCCAGCAGCCAAGATGAGGGCAGGCACAGGGGGCTGGGAAACACTGAAGCTTTCTTT,CASSQDEGRHRGLGNTEAFF
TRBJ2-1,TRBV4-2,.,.,TGTGCCAGCAGCCAAGACCAGGGGTTGTACAATGAGCAGTTCTTC,CASSQDQGLYNEQFF
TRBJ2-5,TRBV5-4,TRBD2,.,TGTGCCAGCAGCGGAAGGACTAGCGCTGGGGAGACCCAGTACTTC,CASSGRTSAGETQYF
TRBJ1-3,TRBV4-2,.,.,TGTGCCAGCAGCCAGAGTAGTACCTCTGGAAACACCATATATTTT,CASSQSSTSGNTIYF
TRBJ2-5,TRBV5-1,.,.,TGCGCCAGCAGCTTGTTAGGTGGGGGCCAAGAGACCCAGTACTTC,CASSLLGGGQETQYF
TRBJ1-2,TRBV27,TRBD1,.,TGTGCCAGCAGTCCCCTAGTCATCGTTCAGGGGGCTAACTATGGCTACACCTTC,CASSPLVIVQGANYGYTF
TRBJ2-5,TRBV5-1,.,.,TGCGCCAGCAGCCAAGATTTGTTTCGGGAGACCCAGTACTTC,CASSQDLFRETQYF
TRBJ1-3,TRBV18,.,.,TGTGCCAGCTCACAGTTAGGGGGAGCCCCTGGAAACACCATATATTTT,CASSQLGGAPGNTIYF
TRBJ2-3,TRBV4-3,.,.,TGCGCCAGCGGACCGACAGCGAAGGATACGCAGTATTTT,CASGPTAKDTQYF
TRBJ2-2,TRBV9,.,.,TGTGCCAGCACGGTGGGAACCGGGGAGCTGTTTTTT,CASTVGTGELFF
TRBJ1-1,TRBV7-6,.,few,TGTGCCAGCAGCTTACTGACAGTTTACACTGAAGCTTTCTTT,CASSLLTVYTEAFF
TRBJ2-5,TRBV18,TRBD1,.,TGTGCCAGCTCACCACTCGGACAGGGGGTTTCGGAGACCCAGTACTTC,CASSPLGQGVSETQYF
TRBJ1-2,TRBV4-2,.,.,TGTGCCAGCAGCCTCCCCCCGGGGAGCAGCAAATATGGCTACACCTTC,CASSLPPGSSKYGYTF
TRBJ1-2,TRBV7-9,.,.,TGTGCCAGCAGCTTAGGGCAGGGTCTTGATGGCTACACCTTC,CASSLGQGLDGYTF
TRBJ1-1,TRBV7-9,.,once,TGTGCCAGCAGCTCTAGCTCGAGACCTGAAGCTTTCTTT,CASSSSSRPEAFF
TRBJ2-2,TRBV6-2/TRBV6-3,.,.,TGTGCCAGCAGTTACGATGGGCAGCTGAACACCGGGGAGCTGTTTTTT,CASSYDGQLNTGELFF
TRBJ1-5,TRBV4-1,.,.,TGCGCCAGCAGCCAAGATGGCATTTACCAGCCCCAGCATTTT,CASSQDGIYQPQHF
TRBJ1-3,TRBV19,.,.,TGTGCCAGTAGTGGACAGTCCTCTGGAAACACCATATATTTT,CASSGQSSGNTIYF
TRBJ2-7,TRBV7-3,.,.,TGTGCCAGCAGCTTAACAGGGGCCGCCTCCTACGAGCAGTACTTC,CASSLTGAASYEQYF
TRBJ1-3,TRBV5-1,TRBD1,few,TGCGCCAGCAGCTCCGGACAGGGAGGGTCTGGAAACACCATATATTTT,CASSSGQGGSGNTIYF